The TCR beta chain under discussion was sequenced for a study of OX40 agonist ivuxolimab in advanced cancers. As for the study in general: Two cutaneous melanoma patients and one hepatocellular carcinoma patient, three in all, had partial responses. Study-level points and caveats: Blood T cells, both CD4+ and CD8+, expanded clonally by week 6 at 0.1 to 3.0 mg/kg.

About this clone: The antigen is not known.

TCRdb keeps only in-frame clones here, not all; method: immunoSEQ multiplex PCR. The table lists fewer than 50,000 clones, more than 75% of them singletons, with 35% to 40% in the top ten. The CDR3 loop spans 12 amino acids. The V end lost 6 bases, the J end lost 5 bases, and 13 bases lay between the germline ends. Germline CDR1 is SQVTM and CDR2 is ANQGSEA. Sample: CD4+ or CD8+ T cells sorted from blood, taken in a trial of the OX40 agonist ivuxolimab. The J gene is TRBJ2-5, the V gene TRBV29-1, with D possibly being TRBD1 (6 bases). The receptor comes from an adult with an advanced solid tumor such as melanoma, head and neck, liver or kidney cancer. Written as DNA, the CDR3 is TGCAGCGTCAGGGACACCAGCGAGACCCAGTACTTC. Its protein is CSVRDTSETQYF.